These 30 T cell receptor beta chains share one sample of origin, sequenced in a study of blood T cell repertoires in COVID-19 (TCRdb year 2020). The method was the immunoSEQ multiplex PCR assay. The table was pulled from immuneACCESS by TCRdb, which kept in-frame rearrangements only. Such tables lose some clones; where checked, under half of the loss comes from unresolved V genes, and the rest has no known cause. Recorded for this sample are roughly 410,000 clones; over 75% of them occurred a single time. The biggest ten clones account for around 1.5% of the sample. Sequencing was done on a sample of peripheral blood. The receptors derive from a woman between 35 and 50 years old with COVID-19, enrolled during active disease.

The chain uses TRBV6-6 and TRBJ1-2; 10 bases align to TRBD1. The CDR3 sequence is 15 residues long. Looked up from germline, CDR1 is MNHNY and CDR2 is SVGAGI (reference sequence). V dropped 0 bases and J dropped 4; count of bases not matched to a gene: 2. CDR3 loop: CASSYSGTGVYGYTF. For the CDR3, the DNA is TGTGCCAGCAGTTACTCGGGGACAGGGGTCTATGGCTACACCTTC.

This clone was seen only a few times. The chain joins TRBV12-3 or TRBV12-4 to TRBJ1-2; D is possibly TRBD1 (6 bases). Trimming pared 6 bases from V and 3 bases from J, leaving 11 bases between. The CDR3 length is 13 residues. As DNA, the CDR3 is TGTGCCAGCAGACGGGACATTGACTATGGCTACACCTTC. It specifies CASRRDIDYGYTF.

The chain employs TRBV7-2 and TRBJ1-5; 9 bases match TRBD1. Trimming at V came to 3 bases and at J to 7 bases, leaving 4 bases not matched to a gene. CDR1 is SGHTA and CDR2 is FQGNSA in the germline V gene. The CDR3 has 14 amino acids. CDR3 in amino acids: CASSFSTGGQPQHF. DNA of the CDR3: TGTGCCAGCAGCTTCTCGACAGGGGGGCAGCCCCAGCATTTT.

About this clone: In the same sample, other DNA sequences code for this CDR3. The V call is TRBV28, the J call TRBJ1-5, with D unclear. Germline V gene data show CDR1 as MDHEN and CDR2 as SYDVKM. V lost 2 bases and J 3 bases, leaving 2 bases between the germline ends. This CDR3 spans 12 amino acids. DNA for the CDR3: TGTGCCAGCAGTTTACTCAATCAGCCCCAGCATTTT. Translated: CASSLLNQPQHF.

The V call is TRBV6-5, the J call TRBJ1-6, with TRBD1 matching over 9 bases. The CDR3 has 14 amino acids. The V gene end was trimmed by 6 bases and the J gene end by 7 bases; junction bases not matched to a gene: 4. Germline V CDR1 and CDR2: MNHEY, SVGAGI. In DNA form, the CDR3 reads TGTGCCAGCAGCGCGACAGGGGGGAATTCACCCCTCCACTTT. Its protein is CASSATGGNSPLHF.

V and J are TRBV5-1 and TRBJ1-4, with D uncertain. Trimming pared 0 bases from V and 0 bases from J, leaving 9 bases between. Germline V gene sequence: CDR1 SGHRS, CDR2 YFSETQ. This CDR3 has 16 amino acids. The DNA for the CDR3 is TGCGCCAGCAGCTTGGGGTCTACTTCAACTAATGAAAAACTGTTTTTT. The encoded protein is CASSLGSTSTNEKLFF.

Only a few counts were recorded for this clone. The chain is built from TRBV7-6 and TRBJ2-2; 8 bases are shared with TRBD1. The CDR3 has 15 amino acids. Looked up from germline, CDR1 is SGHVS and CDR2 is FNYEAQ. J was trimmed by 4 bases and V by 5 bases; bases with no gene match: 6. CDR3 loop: CASSAGTGLTGELFF. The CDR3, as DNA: TGTGCCAGCAGCGCAGGGACAGGACTCACCGGGGAGCTGTTTTTT.

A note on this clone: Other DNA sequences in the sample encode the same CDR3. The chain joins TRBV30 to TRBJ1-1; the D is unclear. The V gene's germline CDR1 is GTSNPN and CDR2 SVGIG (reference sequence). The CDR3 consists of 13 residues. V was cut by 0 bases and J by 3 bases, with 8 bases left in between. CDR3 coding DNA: TGTGCCTGGAGTGTACGCGGGGACACTGAAGCTTTCTTT. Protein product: CAWSVRGDTEAFF.

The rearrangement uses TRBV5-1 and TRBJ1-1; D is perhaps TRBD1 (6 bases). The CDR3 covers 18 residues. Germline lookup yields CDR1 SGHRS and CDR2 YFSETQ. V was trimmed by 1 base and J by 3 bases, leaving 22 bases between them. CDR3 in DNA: TGCGCCAGCAGCTTGTATACGGTGGTTGGCGGGGGCGACACTGAAGCTTTCTTT. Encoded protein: CASSLYTVVGGGDTEAFF. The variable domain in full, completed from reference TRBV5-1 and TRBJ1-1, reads KAGVTQTPRYLIKTRGQQVTLSCSPISGHRSVSWYQQTPGQGLQFLFEYFSETQRNKGNFPGRFSGRQFSNSRSEMNVSTLELGDSALYLCASSLYTVVGGGDTEAFFGQGTRLTVV.

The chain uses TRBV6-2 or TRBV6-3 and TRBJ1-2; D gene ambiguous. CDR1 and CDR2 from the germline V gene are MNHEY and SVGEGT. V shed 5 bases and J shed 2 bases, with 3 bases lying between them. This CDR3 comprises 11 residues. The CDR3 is CASSENYGYTF. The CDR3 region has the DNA TGTGCCAGCAGTGAGAACTATGGCTACACCTTC.

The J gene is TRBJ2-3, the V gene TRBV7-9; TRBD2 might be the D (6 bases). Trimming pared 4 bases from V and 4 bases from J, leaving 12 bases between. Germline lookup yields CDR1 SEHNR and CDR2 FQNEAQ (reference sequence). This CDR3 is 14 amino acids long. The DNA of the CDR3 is TGTGCCAGCAGCTCCAGCGGAGGGCCAGATACGCAGTATTTT. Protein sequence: CASSSSGGPDTQYF. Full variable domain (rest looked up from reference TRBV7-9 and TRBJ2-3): DTGVSQNPRHKITKRGQNVTFRCDPISEHNRLYWYRQTLGQGPEFLTYFQNEAQLEKSRLLSDRFSAERPKGSFSTLEIQRTEQGDSAMYLCASSSSGGPDTQYFGPGTRLTVL.

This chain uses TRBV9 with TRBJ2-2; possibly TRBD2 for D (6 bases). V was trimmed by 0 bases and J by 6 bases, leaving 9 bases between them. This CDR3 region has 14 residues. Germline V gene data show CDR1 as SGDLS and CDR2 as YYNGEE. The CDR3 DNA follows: TGTGCCAGCAGCGTAGTACCGGGAGCCGGGGAGCTGTTTTTT. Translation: CASSVVPGAGELFF.

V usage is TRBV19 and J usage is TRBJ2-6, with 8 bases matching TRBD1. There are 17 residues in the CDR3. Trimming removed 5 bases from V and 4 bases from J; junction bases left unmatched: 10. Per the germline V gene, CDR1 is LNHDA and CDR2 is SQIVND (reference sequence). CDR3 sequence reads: CASSGRGQVSGANVLTF. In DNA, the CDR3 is TGTGCCAGTAGTGGTCGGGGACAGGTTTCGGGGGCCAACGTCCTGACTTTC.

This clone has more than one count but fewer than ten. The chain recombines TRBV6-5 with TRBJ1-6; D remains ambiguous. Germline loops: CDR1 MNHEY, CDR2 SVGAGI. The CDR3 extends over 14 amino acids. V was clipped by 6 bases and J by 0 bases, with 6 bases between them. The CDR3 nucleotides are TGTGCCAGCAGACAGAGCTCCTATAATTCACCCCTCCACTTT. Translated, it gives CASRQSSYNSPLHF.

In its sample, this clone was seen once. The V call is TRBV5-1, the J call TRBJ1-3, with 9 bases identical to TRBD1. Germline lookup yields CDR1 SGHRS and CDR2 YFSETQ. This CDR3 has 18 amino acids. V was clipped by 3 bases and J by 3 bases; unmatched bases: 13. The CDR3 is CASSSAPIGQGNGNTIYF. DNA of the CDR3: TGCGCCAGCAGCTCAGCCCCCATTGGACAGGGGAATGGAAACACCATATATTTT. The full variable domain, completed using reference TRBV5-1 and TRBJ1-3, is KAGVTQTPRYLIKTRGQQVTLSCSPISGHRSVSWYQQTPGQGLQFLFEYFSETQRNKGNFPGRFSGRQFSNSRSEMNVSTLELGDSALYLCASSSAPIGQGNGNTIYFGEGSWLTVV.

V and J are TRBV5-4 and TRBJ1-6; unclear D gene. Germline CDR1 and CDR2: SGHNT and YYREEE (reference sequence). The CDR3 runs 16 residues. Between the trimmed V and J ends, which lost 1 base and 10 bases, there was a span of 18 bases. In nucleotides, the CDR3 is TGTGCCAGCAGCTTGAATCCGCATAGAGGAGGATCACCCCTCCACTTT. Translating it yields CASSLNPHRGGSPLHF.

The CDR3 DNA reads TGCGCCAGCAATCCAGGGACAGCATATAATGAAAAACTGTTTTTT. This sequence encodes CASNPGTAYNEKLFF. The chain employs TRBV5-1 and TRBJ1-4; TRBD1 aligns across 7 bases. The V gene's germline CDR1 is SGHRS and CDR2 YFSETQ. This CDR3 has 15 residues. Germline trimming cut 6 bases from V and 4 bases from J; bases unmatched to any gene: 9.

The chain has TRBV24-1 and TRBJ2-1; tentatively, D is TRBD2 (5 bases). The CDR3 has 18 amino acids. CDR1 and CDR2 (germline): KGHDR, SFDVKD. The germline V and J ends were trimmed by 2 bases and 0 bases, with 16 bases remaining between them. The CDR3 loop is CATSDSQTTGYSYNEQFF. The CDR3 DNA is TGTGCCACCAGTGATTCCCAAACGACGGGATACTCCTACAATGAGCAGTTCTTC.

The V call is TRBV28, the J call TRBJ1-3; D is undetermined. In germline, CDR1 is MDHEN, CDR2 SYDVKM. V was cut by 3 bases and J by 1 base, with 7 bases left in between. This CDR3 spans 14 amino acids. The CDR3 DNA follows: TGTGCCAGCAGTTTCGACACTTCTGGAAACACCATATATTTT. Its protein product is CASSFDTSGNTIYF.

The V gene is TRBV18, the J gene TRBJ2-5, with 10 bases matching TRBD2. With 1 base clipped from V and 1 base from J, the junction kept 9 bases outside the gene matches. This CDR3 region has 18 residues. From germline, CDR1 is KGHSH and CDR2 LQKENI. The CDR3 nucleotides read TGTGCCAGCTCACCACTAGCCGGGGCTAGCGGGGGCCAAGAGACCCAGTACTTC. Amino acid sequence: CASSPLAGASGGQETQYF.

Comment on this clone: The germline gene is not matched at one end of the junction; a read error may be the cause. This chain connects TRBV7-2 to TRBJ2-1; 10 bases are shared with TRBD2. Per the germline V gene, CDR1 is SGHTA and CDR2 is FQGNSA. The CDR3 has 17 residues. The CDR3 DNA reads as TGTGCCAGCAGCTGGAAGACCGGGACTAGCGTCTACGATGAGCAGTTCTTC. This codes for CASSWKTGTSVYDEQFF.

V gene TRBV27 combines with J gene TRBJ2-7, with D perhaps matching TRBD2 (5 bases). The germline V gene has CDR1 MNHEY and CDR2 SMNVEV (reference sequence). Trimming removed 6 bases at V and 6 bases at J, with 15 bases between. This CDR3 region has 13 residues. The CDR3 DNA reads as TGTGCCAGCAGGGATCAAGGACTGGGCGAGCAGTACTTC. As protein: CASRDQGLGEQYF.

CDR3 residues: CSVEMGFEGGSGNTIYF. The CDR3 DNA sequence: TGCAGCGTTGAAATGGGGTTTGAGGGCGGCTCTGGAAACACCATATATTTT. The rearrangement uses TRBV29-1 and TRBJ1-3; the D is unclear. The CDR3 sequence is 17 residues long. CDR1 is SQVTM and CDR2 is ANQGSEA in the germline V gene. V lost 2 bases to trimming and J lost 0 bases, with 17 bases between them. Full variable domain (rest looked up from reference TRBV29-1 and TRBJ1-3): SAVISQKPSRDICQRGTSLTIQCQVDSQVTMMFWYRQQPGQSLTLIATANQGSEATYESGFVIDKFPISRPNLTFSTLTVSNMSPEDSSIYLCSVEMGFEGGSGNTIYFGEGSWLTVV.

The CDR3 DNA reads TGTGCCAGCAGCTTGGACAGCAATTCACCCCTCCACTTT. Translated, it gives CASSLDSNSPLHF. The genes are TRBV7-3 and TRBJ1-6; a weak D match, TRBD1 (6 bases). CDR1 and CDR2 from the germline V gene are SGHTA and FQGTGA. CDR3 length: 13 amino acids. The V gene lost 3 bases and the J gene lost 7 bases, with 7 bases spanning the gap.

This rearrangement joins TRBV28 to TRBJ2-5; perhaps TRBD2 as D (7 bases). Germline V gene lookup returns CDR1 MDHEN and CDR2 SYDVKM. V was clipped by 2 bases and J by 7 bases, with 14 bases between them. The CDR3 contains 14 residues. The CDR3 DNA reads TGTGCCAGCAGTTTAGGGATGAGGGGGGGGACCCAGTACTTC. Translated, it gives CASSLGMRGGTQYF.

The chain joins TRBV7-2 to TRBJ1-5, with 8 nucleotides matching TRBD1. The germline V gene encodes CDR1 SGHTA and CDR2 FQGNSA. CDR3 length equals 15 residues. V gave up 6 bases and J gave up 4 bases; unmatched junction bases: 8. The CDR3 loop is CASSSWDRPNQPQHF. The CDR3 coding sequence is TGTGCCAGCAGTTCCTGGGACAGGCCAAATCAGCCCCAGCATTTT.

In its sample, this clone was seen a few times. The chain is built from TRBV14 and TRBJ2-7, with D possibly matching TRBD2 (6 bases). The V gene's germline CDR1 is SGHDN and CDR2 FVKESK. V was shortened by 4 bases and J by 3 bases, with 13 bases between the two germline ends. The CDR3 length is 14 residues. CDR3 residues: CASSPRGFYYEQYF. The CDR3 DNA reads TGTGCCAGCAGCCCCCGGGGGTTCTACTACGAGCAGTACTTC.

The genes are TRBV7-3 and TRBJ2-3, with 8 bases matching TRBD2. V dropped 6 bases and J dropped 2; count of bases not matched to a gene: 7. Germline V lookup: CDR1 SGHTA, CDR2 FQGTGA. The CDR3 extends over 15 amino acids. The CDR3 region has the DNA TGTGCCAGCAGTCGGAGCGGGGGCCTCACAGATACGCAGTATTTT. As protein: CASSRSGGLTDTQYF.

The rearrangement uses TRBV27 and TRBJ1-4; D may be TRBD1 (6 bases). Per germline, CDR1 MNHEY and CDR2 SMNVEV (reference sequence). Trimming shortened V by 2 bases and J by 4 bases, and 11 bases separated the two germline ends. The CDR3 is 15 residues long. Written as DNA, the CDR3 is TGTGCCAGCAGTTTACTAGGACAGCGTAATGAAAAACTGTTTTTT. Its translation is CASSLLGQRNEKLFF. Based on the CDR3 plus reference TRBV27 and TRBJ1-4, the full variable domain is EAQVTQNPRYLITVTGKKLTVTCSQNMNHEYMSWYRQDPGLGLRQIYYSMNVEVTDKGDVPEGYKVSRKEKRNFPLILESPSPNQTSLYFCASSLLGQRNEKLFFGSGTQLSVL.

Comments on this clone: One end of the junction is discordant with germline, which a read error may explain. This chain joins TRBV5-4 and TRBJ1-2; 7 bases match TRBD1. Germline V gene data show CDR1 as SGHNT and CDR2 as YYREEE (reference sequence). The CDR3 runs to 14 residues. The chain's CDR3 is CASNLMGQNYGYTF. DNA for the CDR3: TGTGCCAGCAACTTGATGGGACAGAACTATGGCTACACCTTC.